The 14 T cell receptor beta chains in this list originate from one sample, sequenced in a study of T cell repertoires in cytomegalovirus infection. In TCRdb, the reads were re-called with MiXCR into one record per CDR3 protein. The sample includes about 570,000 distinct CDR3 sequences, about 39% of them seen just once. The antigens for these receptors are not known. Material: cultured PBMCs, obtained from culture after CMV antigen stimulation. Receptor source: a human donor in good health (CMV status not recorded). Some clones in this sample may be carry-over from other donors' samples.

Only a few counts were recorded for this clonotype. The V and J genes are TRBV7-2 and TRBJ2-7, with D unresolved. Germline V lookup: CDR1 SGHTA, CDR2 FQGNSA. There are 14 residues in the CDR3. Trimming removed 4 bases at V and 2 bases at J, with 12 bases between. CDR3: CASSSWGTPYEQYF. CDR3 sequence (DNA): TGTGCCAGCAGCTCGTGGGGAACCCCCTACGAGCAGTACTTC.

The rearrangement links TRBV6-2 or TRBV6-3 to TRBJ2-7; 12 bases fit TRBD2. The V gene's germline CDR1 is MNHEY and CDR2 SVGEGT. The CDR3 runs to 13 residues. After removal of 6 bases from V and 13 bases from J, the junction contained 10 bases not matched to a gene. In DNA, the CDR3 is TGTGCCAGCAGACTTCTAGCGGGAGGGCCTCAATACTTC. This gives the protein CASRLLAGGPQYF.

The chain uses TRBV7-8 and TRBJ1-4, with a possible D match to TRBD1 (6 bases). Deletions cut 0 bases from V and 0 bases from J, with 8 bases between. CDR1 is SGHVS and CDR2 is FQNEAQ in the germline V gene. This CDR3 is 16 amino acids long. The CDR3 sequence is CASSLARGATNEKLFF. The CDR3 coding sequence is TGTGCCAGCAGCTTAGCCAGGGGCGCAACTAATGAAAAACTGTTTTTT.

The CDR3 bases are TGTGCCAACCCCCGGGACACCAACTATGGCTACACCTTC. It specifies CANPRDTNYGYTF. The chain recombines TRBV2 with TRBJ1-2, with a weak D call TRBD1 (6 bases). This CDR3 has 13 amino acids. V dropped 10 bases and J dropped 2 bases, with 14 bases sitting between them. Per germline, CDR1 SNHLY and CDR2 FYNNEI.

There are a few counts of this clonotype. This chain joins TRBV12-3 or TRBV12-4 and TRBJ2-3; D uncertain. The CDR3 length is 12 residues. V lost 7 bases and J 6 bases, leaving 11 bases between the germline ends. The chain's CDR3 is CASTPSADTQYF. The CDR3 nucleotides read TGTGCCAGCACTCCTTCCGCCGATACGCAGTATTTT.

The gene calls are TRBV13 and TRBJ1-4; 10 nucleotides agree with TRBD1. Germline V gene sequence: CDR1 PRHDT, CDR2 FYEKMQ (reference sequence). CDR3 length: 16 residues. The J segment lost 6 bases and the V segment lost 5 bases, leaving 9 bases of the junction unmatched. The CDR3 reads CASSGAPGTGDEKLFF. The CDR3 nucleotides are TGTGCCAGCAGCGGAGCCCCCGGGACAGGGGATGAAAAACTGTTTTTT.

The chain is built from TRBV12-3 or TRBV12-4 and TRBJ2-1; 11 nucleotides agree with TRBD2. V gave up 0 bases and J gave up 8 bases; unmatched junction bases: 12. This CDR3 has 18 amino acids. Here the CDR3 reads CASSLALSSGRTWDEQFF. The CDR3 nucleotides are TGTGCCAGCAGTTTAGCGCTATCTAGCGGGAGGACCTGGGATGAGCAGTTCTTC.

This chain connects TRBV7-2 to TRBJ2-1; D might be TRBD2 (5 bases). The CDR3 consists of 15 residues. Trimming removed 0 bases from V and 2 bases from J, with 8 bases in between. Germline values: CDR1 SGHTA, CDR2 FQGNSA. The CDR3 DNA reads TGTGCCAGCAGCTTAGCTTACGGGACCTACAATGAGCAGTTCTTC. Translated: CASSLAYGTYNEQFF.

This clonotype was counted once. The chain carries TRBV6-2 or TRBV6-3 and TRBJ2-5; the D gene is possibly TRBD2 (5 bases). The CDR3 extends over 14 amino acids. From germline, CDR1 is MNHEY and CDR2 SVGEGT. V dropped 4 bases and J dropped 4 bases, with 13 bases sitting between them. Written as DNA, the CDR3 is TGTGCCAGCAGTTCCCCGGCGGAGGTAGAGACCCAGTACTTC. Translating gives CASSSPAEVETQYF.

This chain connects TRBV27 to TRBJ2-1, with 9 bases matching TRBD2. This CDR3 comprises 17 residues. V shed 6 bases and J 5 bases; nucleotides not matched to a gene: 14. Germline V CDR1 and CDR2: MNHEY, SMNVEV (reference sequence). This CDR3 is CASSLGLGLAGNNEQFF. The CDR3 DNA sequence: TGTGCCAGCAGCCTGGGACTGGGGCTAGCGGGAAACAATGAGCAGTTCTTC.

This chain joins TRBV6-5 and TRBJ1-1; D gene unclear. Trimming cost V 0 bases and J 4 bases, with 12 bases left between them. The germline V gene encodes CDR1 MNHEY and CDR2 SVGAGI. The CDR3 totals 15 residues. In DNA, the CDR3 is TGTGCCAGCAGTTACTCTGGCACGACGGGCACTGAAGCTTTCTTT. It codes for CASSYSGTTGTEAFF.

The V call is TRBV18, the J call TRBJ2-3; maybe TRBD1 (6 bases). Germline values: CDR1 KGHSH, CDR2 LQKENI. Trimming removed 6 bases at V and 5 bases at J, with 12 bases between. This CDR3 has 13 residues. As DNA, the CDR3 is TGTGCCAGCTCGCCAAAGGGGGAAGATACGCAGTATTTT. It specifies CASSPKGEDTQYF.

The chain is built from TRBV2 and TRBJ1-6, with TRBD1 matching 8 bases. The CDR3 length is 14 residues. V shed 5 bases, J shed 9 bases, and the junction held 6 bases outside the gene matches. Germline CDR1 is SNHLY and CDR2 is FYNNEI. The CDR3 reads CASSYTGTGSPLHF. The CDR3 nucleotides read TGTGCCAGCAGTTACACCGGGACAGGTTCACCCCTCCACTTT.

The chain couples TRBV7-2 to TRBJ2-5; D tentatively fits TRBD1 or TRBD2 (6 bases each). This CDR3 has 16 residues. V was clipped by 5 bases and J by 1 base, with 17 bases between them. CDR1 and CDR2 from the germline V gene are SGHTA and FQGNSA. In DNA form, the CDR3 reads TGTGCCAGCAGCCCACAGGGTTATAGCGGCCAAGAGACCCAGTACTTC. It is translated as CASSPQGYSGQETQYF.